The clone carrying this TCR beta chain was seen a single time. Its antigen remains unknown. The sample originates from a study of T cell responses to AZD1222 COVID-19 vaccine. Study-wide results and limits: Repertoires were collected only later (after the peak T cell response had occurred). Nearly half of the spike-specific TCRs reportedly recognize variant regions that carry no mutations. The CD4 TCRs associated with vaccination extended across spike and predominated at 160-218 and 743-854.

Data came from immunoSEQ multiplex PCR; TCRdb stores just in-frame clones and leaves some out. This repertoire shows 130,000 to 150,000 clones, about 91% found once; its top ten account for about 14%. This CDR3 region has 11 residues. Germline V lookup: CDR1 LNHDA, CDR2 SQIVND (reference sequence). Trimming took 7 bases from V and 7 from J, leaving 10 bases between them. The sequencing here drew on peripheral blood, taken on day 0 of AZD1222 vaccination. The chain has TRBV19 and TRBJ1-2, with no clear D. This clonotype originated in an adult in good health. The CDR3 loop reads CASKATFGYTF. CDR3 DNA: TGTGCCAGTAAAGCGACGTTTGGCTACACCTTC.